The T cell receptor (beta chain) described here comes from a study of tumor-infiltrating lymphocytes in primary liver carcinoma. Trimming removed 0 bases from V and 6 bases from J, with 8 bases in between. The CDR3 has 13 residues. Germline V gene lookup returns CDR1 MGHRA and CDR2 YSYEKL. Only a few counts were recorded for this clonotype. As yet, its antigen is unknown. Whole-study findings and limits: Tumor-blood pairs (like tumor-adjacent pairs) overlapped less than tumor region pairs did.

Germline DNA was also extracted, while the blood RNA originated from unsorted whole blood. From 500 to 600 ng of total RNA, TCR beta-specific cDNA was reverse-transcribed using a constant-region primer. For TCR beta, libraries were produced by three nested multiplex PCR rounds using slightly modified ARM-PCR. Rounds one and two of PCR, each of 9 to 11 cycles, were primed with TRBV1-TRBV30 forward primers and a C-beta reverse primer. Using its own MiXCR run on the multiplex PCR reads, TCRdb lists one record per CDR3 protein. This table has roughly 180,000 distinct CDR3 sequences, roughly 60% appearing once.

The TCR sequence derives from a man aged 40-55 years with primary liver carcinoma and hepatitis B virus infection. The gene calls are TRBV4-1 and TRBJ1-2; D gene unclear. Sequences were obtained from peripheral blood. CDR3 in amino acids: CASSQELADGYTF. CDR3 coding DNA: TGCGCCAGCAGCCAAGAACTTGCTGATGGCTACACCTTC.